The text below deals with one T cell receptor beta chain. In the authors' methods: Reference gene primer amplification in the assay estimated nucleated cell counts. TCRdb keeps only in-frame clones here, not all; method: immunoSEQ multiplex PCR. That table furnishes V, J and clone size, whereas the DNA furnished D and trimming. The sample has approximately 59,000 clones, around 86% seen once. The data derive from a study of blood T cell repertoires in COVID-19. For the study at large: The origin of the acute and convalescent COVID-19 samples was the United States, Italy and Spain. Sources were T cells, B-cell-depleted T cells, or PBMCs; the material itself was cDNA or gDNA.

V was cut by 10 bases and J by 10 bases, with 23 bases left in between. CDR1 is LNHDA and CDR2 is SQIVND in the germline V gene (reference sequence). CDR3 length: 14 amino acids. Sample: peripheral blood. The V gene is TRBV19, the J gene TRBJ2-1; D might be TRBD2 (6 bases). This sequence originates from a woman aged 80 or older with acute or convalescent COVID-19. The CDR3 loop reads CATTGRLVHGEQFF. The CDR3 DNA is TGTGCCACGACCGGTCGACTAGTTCACGGGGAGCAGTTCTTC.